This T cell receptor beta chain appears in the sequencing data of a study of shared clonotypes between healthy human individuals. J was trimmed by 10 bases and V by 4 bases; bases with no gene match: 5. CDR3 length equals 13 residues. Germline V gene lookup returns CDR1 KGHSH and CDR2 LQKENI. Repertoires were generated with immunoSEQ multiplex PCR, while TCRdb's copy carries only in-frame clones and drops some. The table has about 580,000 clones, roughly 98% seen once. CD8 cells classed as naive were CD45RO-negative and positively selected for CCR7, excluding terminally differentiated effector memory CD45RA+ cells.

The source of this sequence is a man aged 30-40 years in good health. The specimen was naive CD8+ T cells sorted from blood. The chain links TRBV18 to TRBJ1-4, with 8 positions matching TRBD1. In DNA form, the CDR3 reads TGTGCCAGCTCACAGGGGACAGGTGGAAAACTGTTTTTT. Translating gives CASSQGTGGKLFF. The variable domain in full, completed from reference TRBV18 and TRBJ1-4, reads NAGVMQNPRHLVRRRGQEARLRCSPMKGHSHVYWYRQLPEEGLKFMVYLQKENIIDESGMPKERFSAEFPKEGPSILRIQQVVRGDSAAYFCASSQGTGGKLFFGSGTQLSVL.